The next 20 T cell receptor beta chains were all read from a single sample in a study of cytomegalovirus exposure and HLA in healthy donors. Sequencing was performed with immunoSEQ multiplex PCR; in TCRdb, only in-frame clones are kept and a portion is missing. Of 100,000 or so clones detected, 86% appear once; the ten largest clones hold about 4%. Specimen: PBMCs. The origin of the receptors is a woman younger than 30 in good health and CMV-seropositive.

V usage is TRBV29-1 and J usage is TRBJ2-1; unclear D gene. Trimming cost V 6 bases and J 4 bases, with 16 bases left between them. The CDR3 has 14 amino acids. The germline V gene encodes CDR1 SQVTM and CDR2 ANQGSEA. The CDR3 loop reads CSVHPTNGYNEQFF. The CDR3 nucleotides are TGCAGCGTCCACCCGACCAACGGGTACAATGAGCAGTTCTTC.

The V call is TRBV4-1, the J call TRBJ2-7; TRBD1 aligns across 11 bases. V was pared by 0 bases and J by 4 bases, with 11 bases of the junction left unmatched. Germline values: CDR1 MGHRA, CDR2 YSYEKL. The CDR3 is 18 amino acids. The CDR3 protein is CASSQENMFGTGGYEQYF. CDR3 bases: TGCGCCAGCAGCCAAGAGAACATGTTCGGGACAGGGGGTTACGAGCAGTACTTC.

The chain employs TRBV7-9 and TRBJ1-4, with no clear D. With 2 bases removed from V and 10 bases from J, the gap between germline ends came to 8 bases. This CDR3 has 12 amino acids. Germline V gives CDR1 SEHNR, CDR2 FQNEAQ (reference sequence). In DNA, the CDR3 is TGTGCCAGCAGCTTATGGGAGAGAAAACTGTTTTTT. It specifies CASSLWERKLFF.

The V call is TRBV4-1, the J call TRBJ2-5, with a possible D match to TRBD2 (5 bases). This CDR3 has 15 amino acids. The germline gives CDR1 MGHRA, CDR2 YSYEKL. V lost 3 bases and J 4 bases, leaving 15 bases between the germline ends. CDR3: CASSQEPRTAETQYF. DNA of the CDR3: TGCGCCAGCAGCCAGGAGCCAAGGACTGCAGAGACCCAGTACTTC.

This chain joins TRBV10-3 and TRBJ2-1; tentative D call: TRBD1 (6 bases). Looked up from germline, CDR1 is ENHRY and CDR2 is SYGVKD. Trimming pared 2 bases from V and 10 bases from J, leaving 12 bases between. CDR3 length: 13 amino acids. This CDR3 is CAISEGTFFEQFF. The DNA of the CDR3 is TGTGCCATCAGTGAGGGGACATTCTTCGAGCAGTTCTTC.

The CDR3 here is CASTPYGGTYNEQFF. For the CDR3, the DNA is TGTGCCAGCACCCCTTACGGGGGGACCTACAATGAGCAGTTCTTC. This chain links TRBV5-4 with TRBJ2-1; 7 bases agree with TRBD2. The germline CDR1 and CDR2 sequences are SGHNT and YYREEE (reference sequence). CDR3 length: 15 amino acids. Trimming removed 6 bases from V and 2 bases from J; junction bases left unmatched: 8.

This clone was seen only once. The chain's CDR3 is CATSRDHGDYEQYF. In nucleotides, the CDR3 is TGTGCCACCAGCAGAGATCACGGGGACTACGAGCAGTACTTC. The V and J genes are TRBV15 and TRBJ2-7; tentatively, D is TRBD2 (5 bases). Germline V gene data show CDR1 as LNHNV and CDR2 as YYDKDF (reference sequence). V gave up 0 bases and J gave up 3 bases, with 9 bases separating them. The CDR3 sequence is 14 residues long.

The V call is TRBV11-3, the J call TRBJ2-5; TRBD1 matches 8 bases. This CDR3 is built from 13 residues. After removal of 5 bases from V and 9 bases from J, the junction contained 8 bases not matched to a gene. The V gene's germline CDR1 is SGHNT and CDR2 YENEEA. As DNA, the CDR3 is TGTGCCAGCAGCGCCAGGACAGGGTGGGCCCAGTACTTC. As protein: CASSARTGWAQYF.

This clone was detected only once. The chain combines TRBV12-5 with TRBJ1-5; 9 positions match TRBD1. The germline CDR1 and CDR2 sequences are LGHNT and FRNRAP. J was trimmed by 2 bases and V by 1 base; bases with no gene match: 3. The CDR3 is 16 amino acids. CDR3 loop: CASGLGTGGGNQPQHF. The DNA for the CDR3 is TGTGCTAGTGGTTTGGGTACAGGGGGCGGCAATCAGCCCCAGCATTTT.

The V call is TRBV13, the J call TRBJ2-1; 8 nucleotides align to TRBD2. V was clipped by 5 bases and J by 7 bases; unmatched bases: 7. CDR1 PRHDT and CDR2 FYEKMQ come from the germline V gene (reference sequence). The CDR3 consists of 14 residues. In DNA form, the CDR3 reads TGTGCCAGCAGCCGGGGACTAGGAAGGAATGAGCAGTTCTTC. This sequence encodes CASSRGLGRNEQFF.

The rearrangement uses TRBV6-5 and TRBJ2-7; the D is unclear. V was pared by 0 bases and J by 4 bases, with 16 bases between. The germline V gene encodes CDR1 MNHEY and CDR2 SVGAGI. This CDR3 contains 16 residues. The CDR3 coding sequence is TGTGCCAGCAGTTACTCGATGGGCCCCGGAAGTTACGAGCAGTACTTC. Protein product: CASSYSMGPGSYEQYF.

The chain carries TRBV6-5 and TRBJ2-1; D unclear. Trimming took off 0 bases at V and 7 bases at J, with 16 bases between the two ends. The length of the CDR3 is 16 residues. CDR1 is MNHEY and CDR2 is SVGAGI in the germline V gene. The CDR3 DNA follows: TGTGCCAGCAGTTACTCTGGTCTCAGGCTTAGGAATGAGCAGTTCTTC. Translated: CASSYSGLRLRNEQFF.

The chain combines TRBV29-1 with TRBJ1-2; D call uncertain. Germline assignment: CDR1 SQVTM and CDR2 ANQGSEA. The CDR3 contains 9 residues. The V end was cut by 3 bases, the J end by 6 bases, with 2 bases between. The CDR3 DNA is TGCAGCGTTGACGATGGCTACACCTTC. Its translation: CSVDDGYTF.

This clone was found a few times. The V and J genes are TRBV12-5 and TRBJ2-7; TRBD1 aligns across 8 bases. Germline values: CDR1 LGHNT, CDR2 FRNRAP. The CDR3 contains 14 residues. V dropped 1 base and J dropped 2; count of bases not matched to a gene: 1. The CDR3 region has the DNA TGTGCTAGTGGTTTGGGGGACAGGACCTACGAGCAGTACTTC. Its protein product is CASGLGDRTYEQYF.

The rearrangement links TRBV6-1 to TRBJ1-5, with TRBD1 matching over 8 bases. The J segment lost 5 bases and the V segment lost 2 bases, leaving 11 bases of the junction unmatched. The germline CDR1 and CDR2 sequences are MNHNS and SASEGT. The CDR3 totals 17 residues. The CDR3 DNA follows: TGTGCCAGCAGTGAAAGGTGGTCGGACAGGGCGGATCAGCCCCAGCATTTT. Protein: CASSERWSDRADQPQHF.

In this sample, this clone turned up a few times. CDR3 loop: CASSYSGQGVDGYTF. The CDR3 bases are TGTGCCAGCAGTTACTCGGGACAGGGTGTAGATGGCTACACCTTC. J is TRBJ1-2 and V is TRBV6-6; 9 bases are shared with TRBD1. Germline CDR1 and CDR2: MNHNY and SVGAGI (reference sequence). The CDR3 consists of 15 residues. J lost 6 bases, V lost 0 bases, and 5 bases had no gene match.

The chain links TRBV7-8 to TRBJ1-5, with D uncertain. Germline loops: CDR1 SGHVS, CDR2 FQNEAQ. V dropped 5 bases and J dropped 0 bases, with 11 bases sitting between them. This CDR3 spans 15 amino acids. The CDR3 sequence is CASSLYPNSNQPQHF. The DNA for the CDR3 is TGTGCCAGCAGCCTCTACCCCAATAGCAATCAGCCCCAGCATTTT.

In DNA form, the CDR3 reads TGCGCCAGCAGCCAACTCTTACGGGCAAGCGGCCTTTACGAGCAGTACTTC. It encodes CASSQLLRASGLYEQYF. The gene calls are TRBV4-1 and TRBJ2-7, with TRBD2 as a possible D gene (5 bases). The V and J ends lost 2 bases and 4 bases respectively, with 21 bases between them. Germline values: CDR1 MGHRA, CDR2 YSYEKL. CDR3 length: 17 amino acids.

The gene calls are TRBV28 and TRBJ1-2; D not resolved. CDR3 length: 13 residues. Germline V gives CDR1 MDHEN, CDR2 SYDVKM. Trimming removed 6 bases at V and 4 bases at J, with 12 bases between. CDR3 sequence: CASSAVAGYGYTF. In DNA form, the CDR3 reads TGTGCCAGCAGCGCGGTGGCCGGCTATGGCTACACCTTC.

For the CDR3, the DNA is TGTGCCAGCAGCCAGGACAACTCCTACGAGCAGTACTTC. Translating it yields CASSQDNSYEQYF. The chain employs TRBV14 and TRBJ2-7, with a possible D match to TRBD1 (5 bases). V gave up 3 bases and J gave up 0 bases, with 6 bases separating them. This CDR3 has 13 amino acids. Looked up from germline, CDR1 is SGHDN and CDR2 is FVKESK.